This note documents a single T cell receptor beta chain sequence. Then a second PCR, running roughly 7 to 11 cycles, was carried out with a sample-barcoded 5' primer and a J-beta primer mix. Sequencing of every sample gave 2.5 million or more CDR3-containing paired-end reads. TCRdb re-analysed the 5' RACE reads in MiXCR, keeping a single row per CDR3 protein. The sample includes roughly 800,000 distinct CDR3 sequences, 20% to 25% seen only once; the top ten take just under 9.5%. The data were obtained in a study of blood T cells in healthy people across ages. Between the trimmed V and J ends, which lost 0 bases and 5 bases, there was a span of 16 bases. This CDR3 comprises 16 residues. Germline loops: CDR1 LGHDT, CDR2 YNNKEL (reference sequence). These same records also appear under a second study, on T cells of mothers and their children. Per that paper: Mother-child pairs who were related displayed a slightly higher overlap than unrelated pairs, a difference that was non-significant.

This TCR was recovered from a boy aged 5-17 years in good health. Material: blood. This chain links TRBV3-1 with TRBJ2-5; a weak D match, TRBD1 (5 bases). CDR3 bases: TGTGCCAGCAGCCAAGAAAGTGACAGCGAGAGGGAGACCCAGTACTTC. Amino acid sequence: CASSQESDSERETQYF.